The 11 T cell receptor beta chains below come from one sample, sequenced in a study of blood T cell repertoires in COVID-19. The protocol was immunoSEQ multiplex PCR, while the TCRdb copy is restricted to in-frame clones and leaves out a portion. This sample has approximately 270,000 clones, with around nine tenths found just once. Sequenced material: peripheral blood. These receptors were taken from a man aged 45-60 years with acute or convalescent COVID-19.

The chain is built from TRBV6-1 and TRBJ2-7; unclear D gene. The CDR3 has 16 residues. Germline V gene sequence: CDR1 MNHNS, CDR2 SASEGT. Trimming pared 4 bases from V and 3 bases from J, leaving 19 bases between. This CDR3 reads CASSGSPRSVFYEQYF. DNA for the CDR3: TGTGCCAGCAGTGGGAGTCCAAGGTCCGTATTCTACGAGCAGTACTTC.

In DNA form, the CDR3 reads TGTGCCAGTAGTATTGGCGGGGCTGACACCGGGGAGCTGTTTTTT. Amino acid sequence: CASSIGGADTGELFF. J is TRBJ2-2 and V is TRBV19, with D perhaps matching TRBD2 (6 bases). The germline V gene has CDR1 LNHDA and CDR2 SQIVND (reference sequence). This CDR3 has 15 amino acids. Between the trimmed V and J ends, which lost 3 bases and 3 bases, there was a span of 11 bases.

The V gene is TRBV19, the J gene TRBJ1-4; D gene uncertain. The CDR3 runs 13 residues. Trimming left V 3 bases short and J 8 bases short, with 10 bases between. Germline V lookup: CDR1 LNHDA, CDR2 SQIVND (reference sequence). The CDR3 DNA reads as TGTGCCAGTAGTATCCGGTCCGGGGAAAAACTGTTTTTT. This codes for CASSIRSGEKLFF. The full variable domain, its missing parts supplied by reference TRBV19 and TRBJ1-4, is DGGITQSPKYLFRKEGQNVTLSCEQNLNHDAMYWYRQDPGQGLRLIYYSQIVNDFQKGDIAEGYSVSREKKESFPLTVTSAQKNPTAFYLCASSIRSGEKLFFGSGTQLSVL.

The rearrangement joins TRBV18 to TRBJ2-7; 7 bases are a match to TRBD1. V shed 6 bases, J shed 1 base, and the junction held 6 bases outside the gene matches. Looked up from germline, CDR1 is KGHSH and CDR2 is LQKENI. The CDR3 sequence is 14 residues long. The CDR3 DNA sequence: TGTGCCAGCTCTACAGGGGAGAGTTCCTACGAGCAGTACTTC. Protein sequence: CASSTGESSYEQYF.

This sequence joins TRBV7-6 and TRBJ1-5; TRBD1 matches at 8 bases. In germline, CDR1 is SGHVS, CDR2 FNYEAQ. The CDR3 covers 16 residues. After removal of 4 bases from V and 0 bases from J, the junction contained 5 bases not matched to a gene. The DNA of the CDR3 is TGTGCCAGCAGCTCCGGACAGGGATATAGCAATCAGCCCCAGCATTTT. Protein: CASSSGQGYSNQPQHF.

The chain is built from TRBV11-2 and TRBJ1-1, with D possibly TRBD1 on 5 matching bases. The length of the CDR3 is 14 residues. The V end was cut by 8 bases, the J end by 1 base, with 14 bases between. Germline loops: CDR1 SGHAT, CDR2 FQNNGV. CDR3 sequence reads: CASDAGFGNTEAFF. The CDR3, as DNA: TGTGCCAGCGACGCAGGGTTCGGGAACACTGAAGCTTTCTTT.

The gene calls are TRBV12-3 or TRBV12-4 and TRBJ1-5; 7 positions agree with TRBD1. The CDR3 is made up of 13 amino acids. The ends lost 5 bases at V and 5 bases at J; junction bases unmatched: 3. As DNA, the CDR3 is TGTGCCAGCAGTAGGGGGCGAGATCAGCCCCAGCATTTT. It translates to CASSRGRDQPQHF.

The chain carries TRBV2 and TRBJ1-2; TRBD1 agrees at 8 bases. With V trimmed by 0 bases and J by 7 bases, 10 bases remained unmatched. Germline CDR1 is SNHLY and CDR2 is FYNNEI. The CDR3 loop spans 16 amino acids. CDR3 sequence (DNA): TGTGCCAGCAGTGAAGCGCGGACAGGGAGTGCAGGTGGCTACACCTTC. This translates into CASSEARTGSAGGYTF.

The rearrangement links TRBV12-3 or TRBV12-4 to TRBJ2-2; D call uncertain. The CDR3 totals 12 residues. The V end was cut by 4 bases, the J end by 9 bases, with 9 bases between. This CDR3 reads CASSSYSRELFF. In DNA, the CDR3 is TGTGCCAGCAGTTCGTACTCACGGGAGCTGTTTTTT.

Here the CDR3 DNA reads TGTGCCAGCAGCAAACGAGACGGGTCCGGGGTTGAGCAGTACTTC. Translated, it gives CASSKRDGSGVEQYF. The rearrangement links TRBV11-2 to TRBJ2-7, with D possibly TRBD2 on 5 matching bases. Per the germline V gene, CDR1 is SGHAT and CDR2 is FQNNGV. V lost 5 bases to trimming and J lost 7 bases, with 21 bases between them. The CDR3 consists of 15 residues.

In the case of this clone: Other DNA sequences within the sample encode an identical CDR3. This chain links TRBV5-4 with TRBJ2-7; possible D gene TRBD1, 7 bases. The germline V and J ends were trimmed by 4 bases and 0 bases, with 11 bases remaining between them. This CDR3 contains 14 residues. Germline V gene sequence: CDR1 SGHNT, CDR2 YYREEE (reference sequence). The CDR3 DNA reads as TGTGCCAGCAGCGGAGGGGGCAGCTCCTACGAGCAGTACTTC. Translating it yields CASSGGGSSYEQYF. The full variable domain, with the rest looked up from reference TRBV5-4 and TRBJ2-7, is ETGVTQSPTHLIKTRGQQVTLRCSSQSGHNTVSWYQQALGQGPQFIFQYYREEENGRGNFPPRFSGLQFPNYSSELNVNALELDDSALYLCASSGGGSSYEQYFGPGTRLTVT.